Presented here are 26 T cell receptor beta chains from one specimen sequenced in a study of blood T cell repertoires in COVID-19. Profiling relied on immunoSEQ multiplex PCR, and the TCRdb table lists in-frame clones only, not all of them. This sample has roughly 150,000 clones, with around four fifths found just once. What was sequenced was PBMCs or T cells enriched from blood (not recorded which). The receptors shown here come from a woman aged 40 to 50 who had recovered from COVID-19.

This rearrangement joins TRBV4-1 to TRBJ2-1; tentative D call: TRBD2 (6 bases). The V gene's germline CDR1 is MGHRA and CDR2 YSYEKL. The CDR3 has 12 amino acids. The ends were cut back, 8 bases at V and 5 bases at J, with 10 bases in the middle. In DNA, the CDR3 is TGCGCCAGCGGGTGGGGGGACAATGAGCAGTTCTTC. It translates to CASGWGDNEQFF.

This clone was counted a few times. V gene TRBV28 combines with J gene TRBJ1-5; D may be TRBD1 (6 bases). This CDR3 has 17 amino acids. The germline V gene encodes CDR1 MDHEN and CDR2 SYDVKM. Trimming stripped 3 bases from V and 2 bases from J, with 17 bases between. CDR3 protein: CASSFGRRDIGNQPQHF. Here the CDR3 DNA reads TGTGCCAGCAGTTTCGGACGCCGGGACATTGGCAATCAGCCCCAGCATTTT.

DNA of the CDR3: TGTGCCAGTAGTGCGTCTCAGGGGGCCTACTCCTACGAGCAGTACTTC. This encodes CASSASQGAYSYEQYF. The chain links TRBV19 to TRBJ2-7; TRBD1 matches 8 bases. Germline CDR1 LNHDA, CDR2 SQIVND (reference sequence). The CDR3 spans 16 residues. V was clipped by 5 bases and J by 0 bases; unmatched bases: 9.

The chain couples TRBV9 to TRBJ2-7, with D perhaps matching TRBD2 (5 bases). The CDR3 has 14 residues. V shed 5 bases and J shed 0 bases, with 12 bases lying between them. Germline V gives CDR1 SGDLS, CDR2 YYNGEE. CDR3 DNA sequence: TGTGCCAGCAGTGTTAGCGCAAGCTCCTACGAGCAGTACTTC. The encoded protein is CASSVSASSYEQYF. The whole variable domain, filled in from reference TRBV9 and TRBJ2-7, reads DSGVTQTPKHLITATGQRVTLRCSPRSGDLSVYWYQQSLDQGLQFLIQYYNGEERAKGNILERFSAQQFPDLHSELNLSSLELGDSALYFCASSVSASSYEQYFGPGTRLTVT.

The V call is TRBV5-1, the J call TRBJ2-2, with a possible D match to TRBD2 (6 bases). V lost 4 bases to trimming and J lost 1 base, with 17 bases between them. CDR1 and CDR2 (germline): SGHRS, YFSETQ. The CDR3 is 17 residues long. CDR3: CASSGGTAKVNTGELFF. CDR3 nucleotides: TGCGCCAGCAGCGGAGGGACCGCCAAGGTGAACACCGGGGAGCTGTTTTTT.

The chain carries TRBV6-1 and TRBJ2-7; TRBD1 agrees at 8 bases. The CDR3 covers 14 residues. Germline V gives CDR1 MNHNS, CDR2 SASEGT. V was clipped by 3 bases and J by 5 bases; unmatched bases: 6. In DNA, the CDR3 is TGTGCCAGCAGTGATTGGAACAGGGGGAACGAGCAGTACTTC. Translated: CASSDWNRGNEQYF.

The V gene is TRBV6-5, the J gene TRBJ1-3; perhaps TRBD1 as D (6 bases). The germline V gene has CDR1 MNHEY and CDR2 SVGAGI. Trimming removed 0 bases at V and 4 bases at J, with 13 bases between. The CDR3 contains 16 residues. CDR3 in DNA: TGTGCCAGCAGTTACTCGACAGGAGGACCGGGAAACACCATATATTTT. It is translated as CASSYSTGGPGNTIYF.

This rearrangement joins TRBV5-1 to TRBJ2-1, with D tentatively TRBD2 (5 bases). The CDR3 is 14 amino acids. CDR1 SGHRS and CDR2 YFSETQ come from the germline V gene. The V end was cut by 4 bases, the J end by 0 bases, with 8 bases between. The CDR3 coding sequence is TGCGCCAGCAGCCCTAGCCACTCCTACAATGAGCAGTTCTTC. Protein sequence: CASSPSHSYNEQFF.

This clone was counted once. The rearrangement joins TRBV20-1 to TRBJ2-7, with D possibly TRBD2 on 6 matching bases. V lost 2 bases to trimming and J lost 10 bases, with 12 bases between them. Germline CDR1 and CDR2: DFQATT and SNEGSKA (reference sequence). CDR3 size: 11 residues. CDR3: CSARLGTHQYF. The CDR3 DNA sequence: TGCAGTGCTAGACTCGGGACTCATCAGTACTTC.

V gene TRBV5-1 combines with J gene TRBJ2-7, with TRBD1 matching 9 bases. Germline V gives CDR1 SGHRS, CDR2 YFSETQ. This CDR3 is built from 17 residues. The V and J ends lost 4 bases and 4 bases, in that order; junction bases with no gene match: 15. The CDR3 nucleotides are TGCGCCAGCAGCCAAATCACCGGGACAGGGTTTAGGTACGAGCAGTACTTC. Translating it yields CASSQITGTGFRYEQYF.

In nucleotides, the CDR3 is TGTGCCTGGAGAGAGGGGGGGGCCTGGGATTCACCCCTCCACTTT. Translated: CAWREGGAWDSPLHF. V gene TRBV30 combines with J gene TRBJ1-6, with D possibly matching TRBD1 (6 bases). The CDR3 runs 15 residues. CDR1 GTSNPN and CDR2 SVGIG come from the germline V gene (reference sequence). The ends were cut back, 3 bases at V and 8 bases at J, with 17 bases in the middle.

The rearrangement uses TRBV3-1 (or the pseudogene TRBV3-2) and TRBJ2-6; 9 positions match TRBD1. The junction had 3 bases not matched to a gene; V was cut back by 3 bases and J by 0 bases. From germline, CDR1 is LGHDT and CDR2 YNNKEL (reference sequence). The CDR3 extends over 17 amino acids. The CDR3 DNA is TGTGCCAGCAGCCACGGACAGGGGAACTCTGGGGCCAACGTCCTGACTTTC. Residues: CASSHGQGNSGANVLTF.

This rearrangement joins TRBV15 to TRBJ2-3, with D maybe TRBD2 (6 bases). The CDR3 consists of 13 residues. V lost 6 bases, J lost 2 bases, and 9 bases lay in between. Per the germline V gene, CDR1 is LNHNV and CDR2 is YYDKDF (reference sequence). The CDR3 DNA reads as TGTGCCACCAGGGCGGACTACACAGATACGCAGTATTTT. Protein sequence: CATRADYTDTQYF.

The gene calls are TRBV7-9 and TRBJ1-3; 7 bases map to TRBD1. V lost 6 bases, J lost 0 bases, and 5 bases stayed unmatched. The CDR3 extends over 15 amino acids. The germline V gene has CDR1 SEHNR and CDR2 FQNEAQ (reference sequence). CDR3 nucleotides: TGTGCCAGCAGTGGACAGGAGAGCTCTGGAAACACCATATATTTT. Translated, it gives CASSGQESSGNTIYF. The full variable domain, completed using reference TRBV7-9 and TRBJ1-3, is DTGVSQNPRHKITKRGQNVTFRCDPISEHNRLYWYRQTLGQGPEFLTYFQNEAQLEKSRLLSDRFSAERPKGSFSTLEIQRTEQGDSAMYLCASSGQESSGNTIYFGEGSWLTVV.

This chain joins TRBV7-3 and TRBJ1-6; TRBD1 matches at 7 bases. The CDR3 totals 17 residues. Germline V gene data show CDR1 as SGHTA and CDR2 as FQGTGA. Trimming cost V 5 bases and J 5 bases; bases outside gene matches: 12. The CDR3 reads CASSLSLPGTDNSPLHF. DNA for the CDR3: TGTGCCAGCAGCCTTTCTCTGCCGGGGACAGATAATTCACCCCTCCACTTT. Full variable domain (missing parts from reference TRBV7-3 and TRBJ1-6): GAGVSQTPSNKVTEKGKYVELRCDPISGHTALYWYRQSLGQGPEFLIYFQGTGAADDSGLPNDRFFAVRPEGSVSTLKIQRTERGDSAVYLCASSLSLPGTDNSPLHFGNGTRLTVT.

The rearrangement links TRBV5-5 to TRBJ2-7; D is perhaps TRBD2 (6 bases). Germline CDR1 is SGHKS and CDR2 is YYEKEE (reference sequence). Trimming removed 0 bases at V and 3 bases at J, with 7 bases between. The CDR3 is 13 residues long. CDR3 protein: CASSLERVYEQYF. For the CDR3, the DNA is TGTGCCAGCAGCTTGGAGCGGGTCTACGAGCAGTACTTC. The variable domain in full, with the rest retrieved from reference TRBV5-5 and TRBJ2-7, is DAGVTQSPTHLIKTRGQQVTLRCSPISGHKSVSWYQQVLGQGPQFIFQYYEKEERGRGNFPDRFSARQFPNYSSELNVNALLLGDSALYLCASSLERVYEQYFGPGTRLTVT.

The chain employs TRBV6-5 and TRBJ2-7, with 7 bases fitting TRBD1. The V gene's germline CDR1 is MNHEY and CDR2 SVGAGI. Trimming at V came to 4 bases and at J to 5 bases, leaving 11 bases not matched to a gene. The CDR3 covers 15 residues. The DNA of the CDR3 is TGTGCCAGCAGTTCCTCCCAGGGGGTCGAAAACGAGCAGTACTTC. This translates into CASSSSQGVENEQYF.

CDR3 sequence (DNA): TGTGCCAGCAGCGGCTCGACAGGGCTCGGGGCCAACGTCCTGACTTTC. It encodes CASSGSTGLGANVLTF. The chain couples TRBV7-9 to TRBJ2-6; TRBD1 agrees at 7 bases. The CDR3 runs 16 residues. J gave up 4 bases and V 5 bases, and 8 bases lay outside the gene matches. The germline V gene has CDR1 SEHNR and CDR2 FQNEAQ (reference sequence).

V usage is TRBV7-9 and J usage is TRBJ2-5, with TRBD2 matching 10 bases. J gave up 5 bases and V 8 bases, and 8 bases lay outside the gene matches. The CDR3 length is 14 residues. From germline, CDR1 is SEHNR and CDR2 FQNEAQ (reference sequence). CDR3 amino acids: CASGLAGGEETQYF. CDR3 bases: TGTGCCAGCGGATTAGCGGGAGGAGAGGAGACCCAGTACTTC.

CDR3 sequence: CASSLGGGPEKLFF. The CDR3 nucleotides read TGTGCCAGCAGCTTAGGCGGGGGTCCGGAAAAACTGTTTTTT. The chain uses TRBV7-9 and TRBJ1-4; D may be TRBD1 (5 bases). The CDR3 has 14 residues. The V end lost 1 base, the J end lost 8 bases, and 11 bases lay between the germline ends. Germline V gives CDR1 SEHNR, CDR2 FQNEAQ (reference sequence).

The chain combines TRBV5-8 with TRBJ1-5; TRBD1 matches at 10 bases. The CDR3 extends over 16 amino acids. V shed 4 bases, J shed 6 bases, and the junction held 10 bases outside the gene matches. Looked up from germline, CDR1 is SGHTS and CDR2 is YDEGEE. CDR3 residues: CASSPYPGTGVQPQHF. The CDR3 DNA is TGTGCCAGCAGCCCCTACCCAGGGACAGGGGTTCAGCCCCAGCATTTT.

V is TRBV6-5 and J is TRBJ2-7; 7 nucleotides line up with TRBD2. The CDR3 has 13 residues. V lost 2 bases, J lost 6 bases, and 4 bases stayed unmatched. From germline, CDR1 is MNHEY and CDR2 SVGAGI. DNA of the CDR3: TGTGCCAGCAGTTACGAGCGGGGAAGCGAGCAGTACTTC. Translated, it gives CASSYERGSEQYF.

The genes are TRBV18 and TRBJ2-5; 7 nucleotides match TRBD1. CDR1 and CDR2 (germline): KGHSH, LQKENI. J gave up 2 bases and V 5 bases, and 8 bases lay outside the gene matches. The CDR3 totals 15 residues. The chain's CDR3 is CASSAPGTAQETQYF. CDR3 nucleotide sequence: TGTGCCAGCTCAGCGCCGGGGACAGCGCAAGAGACCCAGTACTTC.

CDR3: CAWSNRGHTNTEAFF. The CDR3 DNA is TGTGCCTGGAGCAACAGGGGACATACGAACACTGAAGCTTTCTTT. V usage is TRBV30 and J usage is TRBJ1-1; TRBD1 aligns across 7 bases. This CDR3 has 15 amino acids. Per the germline V gene, CDR1 is GTSNPN and CDR2 is SVGIG (reference sequence). Trimming cost V 3 bases and J 1 base; bases outside gene matches: 8. Full variable domain (missing parts from reference TRBV30 and TRBJ1-1): SQTIHQWPATLVQPVGSPLSLECTVEGTSNPNLYWYRQAAGRGLQLLFYSVGIGQISSEVPQNLSASRPQDRQFILSSKKLLLSDSGFYLCAWSNRGHTNTEAFFGQGTRLTVV.

The chain is built from TRBV4-1 and TRBJ2-1; D remains ambiguous. Trimming left V 0 bases short and J 10 bases short, with 10 bases between. The CDR3 runs to 13 residues. CDR1 is MGHRA and CDR2 is YSYEKL in the germline V gene. As DNA, the CDR3 is TGCGCCAGCAGCCAAGATGCAGATACCGAGCAGTTCTTC. This sequence encodes CASSQDADTEQFF.

V and J are TRBV18 and TRBJ1-1, with D perhaps TRBD1 (5 bases). Trimming left V 3 bases short and J 5 bases short, with 10 bases between. The CDR3 has 13 amino acids. The germline V gene has CDR1 KGHSH and CDR2 LQKENI. The CDR3 sequence: CASSPVDSTEAFF. DNA for the CDR3: TGTGCCAGCTCACCCGTTGACAGTACTGAAGCTTTCTTT.